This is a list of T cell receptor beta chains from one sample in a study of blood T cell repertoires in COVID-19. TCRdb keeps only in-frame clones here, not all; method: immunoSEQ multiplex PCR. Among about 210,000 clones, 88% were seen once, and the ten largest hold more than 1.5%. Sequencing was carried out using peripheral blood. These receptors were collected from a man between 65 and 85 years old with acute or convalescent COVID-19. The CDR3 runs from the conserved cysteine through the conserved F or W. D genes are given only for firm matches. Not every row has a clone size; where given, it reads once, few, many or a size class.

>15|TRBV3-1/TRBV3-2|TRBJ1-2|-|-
CASSQDAQAQYGYTF
TGTGCCAGCAGCCAAGATGCTCAGGCCCAGTATGGCTACACCTTC
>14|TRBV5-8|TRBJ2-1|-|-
CASRRGSSYNEQFF
TGTGCCAGCAGGCGTGGGAGCTCCTACAATGAGCAGTTCTTC
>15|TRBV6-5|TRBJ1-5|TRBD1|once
CASRPQGFSNQPQHF
TGTGCCAGCAGGCCACAGGGGTTTAGCAATCAGCCCCAGCATTTT
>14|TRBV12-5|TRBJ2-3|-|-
CASGKSGGADTQYF
TGTGCTAGTGGTAAATCGGGGGGCGCGGATACGCAGTATTTT
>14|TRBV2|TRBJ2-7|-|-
CASSLGGWTYEQYF
TGTGCCAGCAGTCTGGGCGGGTGGACCTACGAGCAGTACTTC
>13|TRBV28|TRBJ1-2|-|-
CASSLLSQYGYTF
TGTGCCAGCAGCCTGCTGAGTCAATATGGCTACACCTTC
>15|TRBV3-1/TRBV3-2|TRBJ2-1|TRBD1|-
CASSQGQGYYNEQFF
TGTGCCAGCAGCCAGGGACAGGGATACTACAATGAGCAGTTCTTC
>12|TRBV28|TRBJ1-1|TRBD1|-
CASSQETGKAFF
TGTGCCAGCAGCCAAGAGACAGGGAAGGCTTTCTTT
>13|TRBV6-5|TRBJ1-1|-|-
CASMLILNTEAFF
TGTGCCAGCATGTTAATCTTGAACACTGAAGCTTTCTTT
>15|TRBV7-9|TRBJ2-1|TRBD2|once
CASSLGSGSYNEQFF
TGTGCCAGCAGCTTGGGTAGCGGGTCCTACAATGAGCAGTTCTTC
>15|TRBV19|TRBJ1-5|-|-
CASNRGRSSNQPQHF
TGTGCCAGTAATAGGGGCAGGTCTAGCAATCAGCCCCAGCATTTT
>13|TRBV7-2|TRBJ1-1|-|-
CASGRTVNTEAFF
TGTGCCAGCGGGCGGACAGTGAACACTGAAGCTTTCTTT
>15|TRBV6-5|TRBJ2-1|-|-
CASSYQPSSYNEQFF
TGTGCCAGCAGTTATCAACCGAGCTCCTACAATGAGCAGTTCTTC
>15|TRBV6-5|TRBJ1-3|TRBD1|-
CASRPTGTGGNTIYF
TGTGCCAGCAGACCCACCGGGACAGGAGGAAACACCATATATTTT
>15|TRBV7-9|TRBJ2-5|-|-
CASSLATQGSETQYF
TGTGCCAGCAGCTTAGCGACGCAGGGGTCGGAGACCCAGTACTTC
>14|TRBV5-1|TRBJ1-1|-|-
CASSTREGHTEAFF
TGCGCCAGCAGCACACGGGAGGGTCACACTGAAGCTTTCTTT
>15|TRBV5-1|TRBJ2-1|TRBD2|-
CASSLLAETYNEQFF
TGCGCCAGCAGCTTACTAGCGGAGACGTACAATGAGCAGTTCTTC
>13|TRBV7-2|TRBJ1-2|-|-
CASSLESGFGYTF
TGTGCCAGCAGCTTAGAGTCCGGGTTTGGCTACACCTTC
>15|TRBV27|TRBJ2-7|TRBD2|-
CASSLRVAGEYEQYF
TGTGCCAGCAGTTTAAGGGTAGCGGGAGAGTACGAGCAGTACTTC
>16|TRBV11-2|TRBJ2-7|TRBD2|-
CASSLVSSGRPYEQYF
TGTGCCAGCAGCTTGGTTTCTAGCGGGAGACCCTACGAGCAGTACTTC
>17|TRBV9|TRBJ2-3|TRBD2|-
CASSPRPLTSGRDTQYF
TGTGCCAGCAGCCCGAGGCCCTTGACTAGCGGGAGGGATACGCAGTATTTT
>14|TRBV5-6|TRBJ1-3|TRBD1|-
CASSRQGGGNTIYF
TGTGCCAGCAGCCGACAGGGAGGAGGAAACACCATATATTTT